The clone carrying this T cell receptor beta chain was seen once. Its matching antigen is unknown. The data originate from a study of T cell responses to AZD1222 COVID-19 vaccine. General study points: The number of AZD1222 recipients seropositive at baseline was only 5 to 7. Compared with day 0, the breadth and depth of the Spike-specific TCR repertoire rose significantly after two doses of AZD1222. No day 14 peak samples; only post-peak repertoires were characterized.

CDR3 length equals 16 residues. The V gene lost 4 bases and the J gene lost 4 bases, with 16 bases spanning the gap. Germline CDR1 and CDR2: SEHNR and FQNEAQ (reference sequence). The method was immunoSEQ multiplex PCR; TCRdb's version includes in-frame clones alone and lacks a portion of them. There are 130,000 to 150,000 clones in the sample; over 80% occur only once, and roughly 2.8% lies in the top ten. This clonotype originated in an adult in good health. The rearrangement joins TRBV7-9 to TRBJ2-2; TRBD1 might be the D (5 bases). This sample comprised peripheral blood, obtained on day 0 of MenACWY control vaccination. In nucleotides, the CDR3 is TGTGCCAGCAGCTCCGTAGGAAGGGGCTTCACCGGGGAGCTGTTTTTT. Translating gives CASSSVGRGFTGELFF.